These 15 T cell receptor beta chains were all obtained from the same sample, sequenced in a study of T cells in Graves' hyperthyroidism and ophthalmopathy. RNA transcripts yielded amplified TCR beta CDR3 regions. TCR CDR3 underwent first-round RT-PCR with the HTBI primer set. MiXCR was run by TCRdb on the multiplex PCR reads, yielding one entry per CDR3 protein. This table has 400,000 to 500,000 distinct CDR3 sequences, roughly 15% appearing once. The sample was blood. Receptors were obtained from a man younger than 30 with Graves' ophthalmopathy.

This clonotype appeared many times. The rearrangement uses TRBV18 and TRBJ2-5; D not certain. This CDR3 spans 14 amino acids. Per the germline V gene, CDR1 is KGHSH and CDR2 is LQKENI. The ends were cut back, 5 bases at V and 4 bases at J, with 14 bases in the middle. For the CDR3, the DNA is TGTGCCAGCTCAACAATTCCGGGTGGAGAGACCCAGTACTTC. This translates into CASSTIPGGETQYF.

The V gene is TRBV4-2, the J gene TRBJ2-6; the D is unclear. This CDR3 is built from 16 residues. Between the trimmed V and J ends, which lost 9 bases and 2 bases, there was a span of 17 bases. CDR1 and CDR2 (germline): LGHNA, YNFKEQ. The CDR3 bases are TGTGCCAGTCAGGACCTCTTGGGTACTGGGGCCAACGTCCTGACTTTC. Encoded protein: CASQDLLGTGANVLTF.

Many counts were recorded for this clonotype. The CDR3 DNA follows: TGTGCCAGCGGCCCACAGGGTCCCTCCTACGAGCAGTACTTC. Its protein product is CASGPQGPSYEQYF. The rearrangement uses TRBV6-1 and TRBJ2-7, with a tentative D call TRBD1 (6 bases). Germline V gene lookup returns CDR1 MNHNS and CDR2 SASEGT. The CDR3 loop spans 14 amino acids. V was shortened by 8 bases and J by 0 bases, with 14 bases between the two germline ends.

This clonotype was picked up many times. V is TRBV5-1 and J is TRBJ2-7, with 9 bases matching TRBD1. Germline loops: CDR1 SGHRS, CDR2 YFSETQ. The CDR3 spans 19 residues. The V gene end was trimmed by 0 bases and the J gene end by 3 bases; junction bases not matched to a gene: 16. Here the CDR3 DNA reads TGCGCCAGCAGCTTGGCGGGACAGGGCAAGGAGCGGGTCTTCTACGAGCAGTACTTC. Encoded protein: CASSLAGQGKERVFYEQYF. The whole variable domain, filled in from reference TRBV5-1 and TRBJ2-7, reads KAGVTQTPRYLIKTRGQQVTLSCSPISGHRSVSWYQQTPGQGLQFLFEYFSETQRNKGNFPGRFSGRQFSNSRSEMNVSTLELGDSALYLCASSLAGQGKERVFYEQYFGPGTRLTVT.

This clonotype was detected many times. V is TRBV4-2 and J is TRBJ2-7; D call uncertain. Deletions cut 4 bases from V and 0 bases from J, with 7 bases between. This CDR3 is built from 13 residues. Germline V gene sequence: CDR1 LGHNA, CDR2 YNFKEQ. The CDR3 DNA reads as TGTGCCAGCAGCCGCTCGCGCTCCTACGAGCAGTACTTC. It codes for CASSRSRSYEQYF.

This clonotype has just a few counts. The chain has TRBV24-1 and TRBJ2-3; D gene unclear. The CDR3 spans 15 residues. V lost 3 bases to trimming and J lost 1 base, with 10 bases between them. CDR1 and CDR2 (germline): KGHDR, SFDVKD. The CDR3 region is CATSDHKGGTDTQYF. The CDR3 DNA sequence: TGTGCCACCAGTGATCATAAGGGCGGCACAGATACGCAGTATTTT.

The table lists this clonotype with many counts. The rearrangement uses TRBV7-2 and TRBJ2-4; 8 bases map to TRBD1. The CDR3 sequence is 15 residues long. Germline V gene lookup returns CDR1 SGHTA and CDR2 FQGNSA. After removal of 5 bases from V and 7 bases from J, the junction contained 10 bases not matched to a gene. The CDR3 spells CASSTYQGADNIQYF. The CDR3 DNA is TGTGCCAGCAGCACTTACCAGGGGGCCGATAACATTCAGTACTTC.

The J gene is TRBJ1-2, the V gene TRBV7-8, with D uncertain. Between the trimmed V and J ends, which lost 3 bases and 2 bases, there was a span of 7 bases. The germline gives CDR1 SGHVS, CDR2 FQNEAQ. The CDR3 is made up of 13 amino acids. The chain's CDR3 is CASSFRLNYGYTF. The CDR3 bases are TGTGCCAGCAGCTTCCGTCTCAACTATGGCTACACCTTC.

This clonotype was detected many times. The V and J genes are TRBV27 and TRBJ1-2, with D hard to call. Germline CDR1 and CDR2: MNHEY and SMNVEV (reference sequence). The V end lost 9 bases, the J end lost 0 bases, and 20 bases lay between the germline ends. The length of the CDR3 is 16 residues. The CDR3 spells CASRTGVPPSNYGYTF. CDR3 nucleotide sequence: TGTGCCAGTCGAACGGGAGTACCACCTTCTAACTATGGCTACACCTTC.

This clonotype was seen at least ten times. This rearrangement joins TRBV20-1 to TRBJ1-1; 10 bases match TRBD1. Germline CDR1 is DFQATT and CDR2 is SNEGSKA (reference sequence). The CDR3 sequence is 14 residues long. V trimming: 3 bases; J trimming: 2 bases; junction bases outside the gene matches: 3. The CDR3 nucleotides read TGCAGTGCTAGTGGGGACAGGGGAAACACTGAAGCTTTCTTT. This codes for CSASGDRGNTEAFF.

The chain couples TRBV3-1 to TRBJ1-5; a possible D gene is TRBD1 (5 bases). Germline V lookup: CDR1 LGHDT, CDR2 YNNKEL (reference sequence). The CDR3 loop spans 14 amino acids. Trimming took off 1 base at V and 8 bases at J, with 12 bases between the two ends. The CDR3 DNA follows: TGTGCCAGCAGCCAAGGTGGGGACGGGAAGCCCCAGCATTTT. Amino acid sequence: CASSQGGDGKPQHF.

This clonotype occurred many times. The chain joins TRBV3-1 to TRBJ1-2, with D perhaps TRBD1 (5 bases). This CDR3 comprises 14 residues. The V end was cut by 0 bases, the J end by 1 base, with 6 bases between. In germline, CDR1 is LGHDT, CDR2 YNNKEL (reference sequence). The CDR3 nucleotides are TGTGCCAGCAGCCAAGACCAGGGTAACTATGGCTACACCTTC. This encodes CASSQDQGNYGYTF.

This chain links TRBV11-2 with TRBJ2-3; perhaps TRBD2 as D (7 bases). The germline V and J ends were trimmed by 5 bases and 0 bases, with 18 bases remaining between them. This CDR3 is 17 amino acids long. CDR1 SGHAT and CDR2 FQNNGV come from the germline V gene. The CDR3 region is CASSQDAAGASTDTQYF. CDR3 sequence (DNA): TGTGCCAGCAGCCAAGACGCGGCGGGGGCCAGCACAGATACGCAGTATTTT.

This clonotype was counted at least ten times. The rearrangement uses TRBV3-1 and TRBJ2-7; maybe TRBD1 (5 bases). The CDR3 has 13 amino acids. With 6 bases removed from V and 3 bases from J, the gap between germline ends came to 12 bases. CDR1 is LGHDT and CDR2 is YNNKEL in the germline V gene (reference sequence). CDR3 sequence reads: CASSPGHLYEQYF. CDR3 DNA: TGTGCCAGCAGTCCCGGACACCTCTACGAGCAGTACTTC.

This clonotype has only a few counts. The V call is TRBV13, the J call TRBJ1-6; no firm D call. The CDR3 extends over 17 amino acids. With 3 bases removed from V and 3 bases from J, the gap between germline ends came to 15 bases. The germline V gene encodes CDR1 PRHDT and CDR2 FYEKMQ (reference sequence). Here the CDR3 DNA reads TGTGCCAGCAGCTTGAGCCCCGGCCATCGCTATAATTCACCCCTCCACTTT. Translation gives CASSLSPGHRYNSPLHF.